The 7 T cell receptor beta chains in this list originate from one sample, sequenced in a study of shared clonotypes between healthy human individuals. Profiling relied on immunoSEQ multiplex PCR, and the TCRdb table lists in-frame clones only, not all of them. The data show hundreds of thousands of clones, about 95% seen once. Naive CD8 cells were CD45RO-negative, positively selected for CCR7, excluding terminally differentiated effector memory CD45RA+ cells. The sequencing input was naive CD8+ T cells sorted from blood. The receptors shown here come from a woman aged 25 to 39 in good health.

V and J are TRBV10-1 and TRBJ2-3, with 8 nucleotides matching TRBD2. The V gene end was trimmed by 3 bases and the J gene end by 4 bases; junction bases not matched to a gene: 6. The CDR3 covers 15 residues. Germline loops: CDR1 WNHNN, CDR2 SYGVQD (reference sequence). The CDR3 region is CASSEKREWADTQYF. CDR3 bases: TGCGCCAGCAGTGAAAAGCGGGAGTGGGCAGATACGCAGTATTTT.

This chain connects TRBV4-2 to TRBJ2-7, with a weak D call TRBD2 (5 bases). Germline V gene data show CDR1 as LGHNA and CDR2 as YNFKEQ. CDR3 size: 18 residues. Trimming shortened V by 0 bases and J by 3 bases, and 21 bases separated the two germline ends. The CDR3 bases are TGTGCCAGCAGCCAAGATCTGCTAGCCCGGGGAATGGTCTACGAGCAGTACTTC. This sequence encodes CASSQDLLARGMVYEQYF.

The gene calls are TRBV27 and TRBJ2-7; D tentatively fits TRBD1 or TRBD2 (5 bases each). Per the germline V gene, CDR1 is MNHEY and CDR2 is SMNVEV (reference sequence). CDR3 size: 14 residues. The V and J ends lost 7 bases and 2 bases respectively, with 15 bases between them. For the CDR3, the DNA is TGTGCCAGCAACCCTTCGGGACCCACCTACGAGCAGTACTTC. It specifies CASNPSGPTYEQYF.

This rearrangement joins TRBV19 to TRBJ2-5, with 8 bases aligning to TRBD1. TRBJ2-7 matches the DNA end more closely, so the J call is doubtful. This CDR3 is built from 13 residues. In germline, CDR1 is LNHDA, CDR2 SQIVND (reference sequence). CDR3 amino acids: CASSPGGLGEQYF. The CDR3 DNA follows: TGTGCCAGTAGCCCAGGGGGCTTGGGCGAGCAGTACTTC.

The chain recombines TRBV5-4 with TRBJ2-4; D not resolved. CDR3 size: 12 residues. Between the trimmed V and J ends, which lost 2 bases and 8 bases, there was a span of 8 bases. CDR1 and CDR2 (germline): SGHNT, YYREEE (reference sequence). CDR3 nucleotide sequence: TGTGCCAGCAGCTTAAACTCGGACATTCAGTACTTC. Protein: CASSLNSDIQYF.

DNA of the CDR3: TGCGCCACCGCACTAGCGGGAGCCTCAGATACGCAGTATTTT. It is translated as CATALAGASDTQYF. The chain joins TRBV10-2 to TRBJ2-3; 11 nucleotides align to TRBD2. The CDR3 is 14 amino acids. The germline CDR1 and CDR2 sequences are WSHSY and SAAADI. Germline trimming cut 10 bases from V and 4 bases from J; bases unmatched to any gene: 7.

The chain combines TRBV28 with TRBJ1-2, with a possible D match to TRBD1 (5 bases). CDR1 is MDHEN and CDR2 is SYDVKM in the germline V gene. V was pared by 11 bases and J by 8 bases, with 24 bases between. This CDR3 contains 14 residues. This CDR3 is CACWGGGPYRGYTF. The CDR3 DNA reads as TGTGCCTGTTGGGGCGGGGGACCCTATCGGGGCTACACCTTC.